This T cell receptor beta chain derives from a study of CD8+CD57+ T cells in acquired aplastic anemia. At the level of the study: Isolated CD4+ and CD8+ cells, once sorted, yielded DNA averaging roughly 3 ug. Healthy donors yielded some 9.9 million CD4+ cell reads on average. Study outcomes and limitations: With respect to CD8+ Simpson's diversity, patients and controls did not differ significantly. Overlap between patients and controls comprised roughly 28 CD8+ CDR3 sequences.

In germline, CDR1 is GTSNPN, CDR2 SVGIG (reference sequence). V lost 3 bases to trimming and J lost 5 bases; unmatched junction nucleotides: 12. The CDR3 contains 15 residues. The TCR beta profiling, which covered VDJ combination and CDR3 sequence, was carried out using genomic DNA as the template. From the reads, TCRdb called clonotypes with MiXCR, one entry per CDR3 protein. Counted here are 400,000 to 500,000 distinct CDR3 sequences, 65% to 75% occurring once; the ten biggest clones make up 4%. This clonotype was seen ten or more times. Antigen unknown. The chain joins TRBV30 to TRBJ1-2, with 7 bases aligning to TRBD1. The TCR comes from a human donor in good health, serving as a control. Sequencing was done on a sample of sorted CD4+, CD8+, or CD8+CD57+ T cells (not recorded which) from PBMCs. The CDR3, as DNA: TGTGCCTGGAGGGCAGACAGGGTGGTATGGTATGGCTACACCTTC. It is translated as CAWRADRVVWYGYTF. The complete variable domain, with remaining parts taken from reference TRBV30 and TRBJ1-2, reads SQTIHQWPATLVQPVGSPLSLECTVEGTSNPNLYWYRQAAGRGLQLLFYSVGIGQISSEVPQNLSASRPQDRQFILSSKKLLLSDSGFYLCAWRADRVVWYGYTFGSGTRLTVV.